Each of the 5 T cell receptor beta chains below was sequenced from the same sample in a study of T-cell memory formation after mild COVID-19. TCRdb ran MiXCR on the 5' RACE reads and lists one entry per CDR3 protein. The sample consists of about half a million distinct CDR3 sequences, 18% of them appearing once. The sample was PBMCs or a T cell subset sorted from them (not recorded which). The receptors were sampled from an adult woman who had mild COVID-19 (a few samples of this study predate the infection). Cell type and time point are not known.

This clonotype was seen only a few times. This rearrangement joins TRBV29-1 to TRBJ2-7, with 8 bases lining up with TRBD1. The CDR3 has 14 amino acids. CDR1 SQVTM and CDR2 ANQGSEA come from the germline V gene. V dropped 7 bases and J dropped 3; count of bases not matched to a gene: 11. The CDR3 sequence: CSAPTGAILYEQYF. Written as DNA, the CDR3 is TGCAGCGCTCCGACAGGGGCGATCCTCTACGAGCAGTACTTC.

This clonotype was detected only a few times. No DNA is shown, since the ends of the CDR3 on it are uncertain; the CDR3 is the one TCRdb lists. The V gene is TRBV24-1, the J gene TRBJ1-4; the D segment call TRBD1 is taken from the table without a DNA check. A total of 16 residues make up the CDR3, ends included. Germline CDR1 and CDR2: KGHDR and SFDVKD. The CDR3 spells CATSDPQLIRTKNCFF.

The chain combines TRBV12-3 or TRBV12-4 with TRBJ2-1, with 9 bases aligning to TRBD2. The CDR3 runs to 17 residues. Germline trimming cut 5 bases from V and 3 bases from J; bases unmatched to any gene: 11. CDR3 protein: CASSPGLAGINYNEQFF. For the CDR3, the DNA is TGTGCCAGCAGTCCGGGGCTAGCGGGGATAAACTACAATGAGCAGTTCTTC.

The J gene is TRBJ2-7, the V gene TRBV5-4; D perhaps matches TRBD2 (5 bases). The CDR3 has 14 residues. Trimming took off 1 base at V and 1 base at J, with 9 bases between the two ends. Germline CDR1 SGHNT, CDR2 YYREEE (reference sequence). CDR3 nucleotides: TGTGCCAGCAGCTTGCCGGGGAAGTCCTACGAGCAGTACTTC. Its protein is CASSLPGKSYEQYF.

The chain's CDR3 is CASTYLSGANVLTF. The CDR3 DNA sequence: TGTGCCAGCACCTATCTGTCTGGGGCCAACGTCCTGACTTTC. V gene TRBV6-5 combines with J gene TRBJ2-6; no definite D call. Germline CDR1 MNHEY, CDR2 SVGAGI. Trimming cost V 7 bases and J 1 base, with 8 bases left between them. This CDR3 is 14 amino acids long.